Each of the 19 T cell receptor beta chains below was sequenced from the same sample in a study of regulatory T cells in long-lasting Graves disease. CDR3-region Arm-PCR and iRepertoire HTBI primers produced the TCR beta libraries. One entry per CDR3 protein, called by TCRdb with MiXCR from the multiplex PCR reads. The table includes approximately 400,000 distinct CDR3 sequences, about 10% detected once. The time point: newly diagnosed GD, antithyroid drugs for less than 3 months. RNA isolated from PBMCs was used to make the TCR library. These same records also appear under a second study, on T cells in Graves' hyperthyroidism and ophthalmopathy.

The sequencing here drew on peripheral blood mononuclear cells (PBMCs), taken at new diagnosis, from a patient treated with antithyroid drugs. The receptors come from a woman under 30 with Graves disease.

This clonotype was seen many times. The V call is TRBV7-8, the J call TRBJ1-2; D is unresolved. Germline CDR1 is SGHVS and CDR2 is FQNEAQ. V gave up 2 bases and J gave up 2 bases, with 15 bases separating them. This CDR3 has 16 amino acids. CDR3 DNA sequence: TGTGCCAGCAGCTTAAACGCCCTCGGAATAAACTATGGCTACACCTTC. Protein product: CASSLNALGINYGYTF.

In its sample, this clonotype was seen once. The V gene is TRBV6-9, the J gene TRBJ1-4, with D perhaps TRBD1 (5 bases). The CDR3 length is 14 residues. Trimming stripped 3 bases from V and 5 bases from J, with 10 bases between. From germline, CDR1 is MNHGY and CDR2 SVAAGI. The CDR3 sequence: CASSYSRGNEKLFF. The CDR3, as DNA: TGTGCCAGCAGTTACTCCCGGGGGAATGAAAAACTGTTTTTT.

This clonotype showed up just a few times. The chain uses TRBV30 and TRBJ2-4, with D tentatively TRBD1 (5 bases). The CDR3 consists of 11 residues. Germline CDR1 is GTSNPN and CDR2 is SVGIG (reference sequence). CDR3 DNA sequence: TGTGCGACAGAAGCAGCTGGCATTCAGTACTTC. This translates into CATEAAGIQYF.

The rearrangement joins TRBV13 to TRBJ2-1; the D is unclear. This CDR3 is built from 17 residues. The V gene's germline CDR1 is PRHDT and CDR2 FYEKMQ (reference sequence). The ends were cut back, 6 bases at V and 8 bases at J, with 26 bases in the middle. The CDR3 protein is CASSHLTALFPRHEQFF. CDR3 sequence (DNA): TGTGCCAGCAGTCACTTAACAGCACTATTTCCGAGGCATGAGCAGTTCTTC.

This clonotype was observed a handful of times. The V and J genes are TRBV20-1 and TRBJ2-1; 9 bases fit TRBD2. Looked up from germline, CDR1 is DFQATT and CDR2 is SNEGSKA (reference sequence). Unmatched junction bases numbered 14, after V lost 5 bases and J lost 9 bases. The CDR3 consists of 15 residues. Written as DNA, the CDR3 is TGCAGTGCTGGGCTAGCGGGGAATTGGGGGAGTGAGCAGTTCTTC. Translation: CSAGLAGNWGSEQFF.

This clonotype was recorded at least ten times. This CDR3 reads CASSQPGQVYNEQFF. The DNA of the CDR3 is TGTGCCAGCAGTCAACCGGGACAGGTATACAATGAGCAGTTCTTC. The chain links TRBV6-1 to TRBJ2-1; 8 bases match TRBD1. The CDR3 sequence is 15 residues long. Germline V gene sequence: CDR1 MNHNS, CDR2 SASEGT. Trimming at V came to 5 bases and at J to 4 bases, leaving 7 bases not matched to a gene.

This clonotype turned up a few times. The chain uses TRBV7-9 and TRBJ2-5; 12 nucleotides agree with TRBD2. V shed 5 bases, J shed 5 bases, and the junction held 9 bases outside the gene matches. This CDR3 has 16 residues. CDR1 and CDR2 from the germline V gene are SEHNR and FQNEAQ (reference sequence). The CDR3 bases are TGTGCCAGCAGCCCGGAGACTAGCGGGAGTAAGGAGACCCAGTACTTC. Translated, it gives CASSPETSGSKETQYF.

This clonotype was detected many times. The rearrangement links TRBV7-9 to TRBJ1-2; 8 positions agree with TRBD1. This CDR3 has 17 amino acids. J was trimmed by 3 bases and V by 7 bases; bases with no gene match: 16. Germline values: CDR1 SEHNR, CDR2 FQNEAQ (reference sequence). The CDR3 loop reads CASIGGTGGSRDYGYTF. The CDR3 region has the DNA TGTGCCAGCATTGGCGGGACAGGAGGGTCTCGGGACTATGGCTACACCTTC.

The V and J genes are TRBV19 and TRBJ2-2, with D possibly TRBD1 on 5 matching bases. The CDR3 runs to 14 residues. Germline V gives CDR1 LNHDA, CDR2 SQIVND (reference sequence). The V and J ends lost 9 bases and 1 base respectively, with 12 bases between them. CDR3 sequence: CASWGKGNTGELFF. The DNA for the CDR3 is TGTGCCAGCTGGGGCAAAGGGAACACCGGGGAGCTGTTTTTT.

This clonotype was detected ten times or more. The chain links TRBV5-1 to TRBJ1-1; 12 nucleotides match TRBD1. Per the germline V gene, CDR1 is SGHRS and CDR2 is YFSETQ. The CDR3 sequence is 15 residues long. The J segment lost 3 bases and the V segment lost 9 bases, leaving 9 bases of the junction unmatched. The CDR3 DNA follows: TGCGCCACCAGGGGACAGGGGGCGGTCGACACTGAAGCTTTCTTT. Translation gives CATRGQGAVDTEAFF.

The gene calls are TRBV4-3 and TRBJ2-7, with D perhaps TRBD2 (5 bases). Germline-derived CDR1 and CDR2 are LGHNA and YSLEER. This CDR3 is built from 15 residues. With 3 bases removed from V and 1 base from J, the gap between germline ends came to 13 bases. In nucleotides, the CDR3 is TGCGCCAGCAGCCAGGAGCTAGCCGGGTCCTACGAGCAGTACTTC. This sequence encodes CASSQELAGSYEQYF.

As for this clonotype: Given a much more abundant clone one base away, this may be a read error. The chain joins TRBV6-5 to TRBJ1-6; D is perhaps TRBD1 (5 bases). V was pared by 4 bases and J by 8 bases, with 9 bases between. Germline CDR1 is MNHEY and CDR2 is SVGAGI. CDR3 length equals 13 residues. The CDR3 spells CASSWGSDSPLHF. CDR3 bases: TGTGCCAGCAGTTGGGGCAGCGATTCACCCCTCCACTTT.

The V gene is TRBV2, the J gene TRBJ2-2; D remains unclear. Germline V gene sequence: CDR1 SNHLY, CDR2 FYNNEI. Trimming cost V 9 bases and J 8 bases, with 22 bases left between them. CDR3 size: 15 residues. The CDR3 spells CARGDQTQPTGELFF. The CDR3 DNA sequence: TGTGCCAGAGGCGATCAGACCCAGCCGACTGGGGAGCTGTTTTTT.

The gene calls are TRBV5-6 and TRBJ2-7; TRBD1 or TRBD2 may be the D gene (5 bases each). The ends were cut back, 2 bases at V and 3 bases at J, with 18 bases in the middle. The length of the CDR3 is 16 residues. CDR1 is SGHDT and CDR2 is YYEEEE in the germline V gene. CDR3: CASSFTGTRAGYEQYF. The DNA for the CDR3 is TGTGCCAGCAGCTTCACCGGGACCCGGGCCGGCTACGAGCAGTACTTC.

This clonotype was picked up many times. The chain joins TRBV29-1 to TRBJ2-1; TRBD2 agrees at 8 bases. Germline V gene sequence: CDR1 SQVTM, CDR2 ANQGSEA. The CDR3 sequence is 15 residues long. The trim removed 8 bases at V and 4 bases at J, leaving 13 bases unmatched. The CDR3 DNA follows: TGCAGCTCTTCAAGCGGGAGTCCCCCTTACAATGAGCAGTTCTTC. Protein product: CSSSSGSPPYNEQFF.

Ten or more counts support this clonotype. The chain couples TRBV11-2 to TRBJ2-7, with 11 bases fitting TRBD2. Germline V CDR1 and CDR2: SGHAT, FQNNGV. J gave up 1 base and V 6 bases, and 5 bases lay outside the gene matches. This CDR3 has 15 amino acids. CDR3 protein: CASRKTSGRSYEQYF. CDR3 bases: TGTGCCAGCAGAAAAACTAGCGGGAGATCCTACGAGCAGTACTTC.

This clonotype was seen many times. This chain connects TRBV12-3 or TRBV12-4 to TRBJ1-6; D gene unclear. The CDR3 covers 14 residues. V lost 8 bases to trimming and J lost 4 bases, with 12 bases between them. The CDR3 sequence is CASGETGYNSPLHF. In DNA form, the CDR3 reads TGTGCCAGCGGCGAAACGGGTTATAATTCACCCCTCCACTTT.

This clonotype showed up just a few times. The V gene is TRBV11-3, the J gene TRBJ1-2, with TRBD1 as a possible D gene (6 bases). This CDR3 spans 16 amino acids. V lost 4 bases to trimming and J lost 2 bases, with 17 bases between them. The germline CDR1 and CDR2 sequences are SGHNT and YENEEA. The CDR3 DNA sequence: TGTGCCAGCAGCTCCCCAGTAAAGGACAGAAACTATGGCTACACCTTC. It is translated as CASSSPVKDRNYGYTF.

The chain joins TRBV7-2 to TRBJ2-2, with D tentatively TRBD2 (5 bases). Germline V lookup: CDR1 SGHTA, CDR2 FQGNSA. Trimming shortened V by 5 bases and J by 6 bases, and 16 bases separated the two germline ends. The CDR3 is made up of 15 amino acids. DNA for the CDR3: TGTGCCAGCAGCCAAGCGGCCGGGGAATCCGGGGAGCTGTTTTTT. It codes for CASSQAAGESGELFF.